Shown below are 28 T cell receptor beta chains from a single sample sequenced in a study of CD8+CD57+ T cells in acquired aplastic anemia. The patients chosen for sequencing had shown expansion of CD8+CD57+ cells (detected by flow cytometry). TCR beta VDJ and CDR3 profiling used genomic DNA as template. One entry per CDR3 protein, called by TCRdb with MiXCR from the reads. The sample contains fewer than 250,000 distinct CDR3 sequences, 40% to 50% of which appear only once. The sample consisted of sorted CD4+, CD8+, or CD8+CD57+ T cells (not recorded which) from PBMCs. These receptors were taken from a human donor with aplastic anemia.

Written as DNA, the CDR3 is TGTGCCAGCAGCCGAATCACTAGCGGATCCTACGAGCAGTACTTC. It yields the protein CASSRITSGSYEQYF. The genes are TRBV7-9 and TRBJ2-7; 8 positions match TRBD2. CDR3 size: 15 residues. The germline V gene has CDR1 SEHNR and CDR2 FQNEAQ (reference sequence). Trimming took 5 bases from V and 1 from J; bases not matched to a gene: 7.

Ten or more counts support this clonotype. V is TRBV5-1 and J is TRBJ1-6; D possibly corresponds to TRBD1 (5 bases). V dropped 0 bases and J dropped 1 base, with 5 bases sitting between them. From germline, CDR1 is SGHRS and CDR2 YFSETQ. There are 15 residues in the CDR3. The CDR3 protein is CASSLGQSYNSPLHF. In DNA form, the CDR3 reads TGCGCCAGCAGCTTGGGACAGTCCTATAATTCACCCCTCCACTTT.

The CDR3 here is CASSLVLGMGNEQFF. For the CDR3, the DNA is TGTGCCAGCAGCTTAGTTCTGGGAATGGGCAATGAGCAGTTCTTC. V and J are TRBV7-6 and TRBJ2-1; D is ambiguous. This CDR3 region has 15 residues. Germline V gene lookup returns CDR1 SGHVS and CDR2 FNYEAQ. V gave up 1 base and J gave up 6 bases, with 13 bases separating them.

This clonotype has a count of ten or more. The gene calls are TRBV7-3 and TRBJ2-2, with unresolved D. Deletions cut 5 bases from V and 7 bases from J, with 5 bases between. This CDR3 has 11 residues. Germline lookup yields CDR1 SGHTA and CDR2 FQGTGA. The CDR3, as DNA: TGTGCCAGCAGCGACGACGGGGAGCTGTTTTTT. Translation gives CASSDDGELFF.

The rearrangement links TRBV6-2 or TRBV6-3 to TRBJ2-7; 9 nucleotides agree with TRBD2. In germline, CDR1 is MNHEY, CDR2 SVGEGT. The CDR3 runs to 16 residues. Trimming removed 0 bases from V and 4 bases from J; junction bases left unmatched: 7. CDR3 in DNA: TGTGCCAGCAGTTACTCGAGAGCGGGGGGAAGATACGAGCAGTACTTC. As protein: CASSYSRAGGRYEQYF.

A word on this clonotype: One end of the junction is discordant with germline, which a read error may explain. The V and J genes are TRBV5-1 and TRBJ1-6; a weak D match, TRBD1 (6 bases). The CDR3 has 16 residues. Germline V gene data show CDR1 as SGHRS and CDR2 as YFSETQ. CDR3 sequence (DNA): TGTGCCAGCAGCTTGGGGTGGACAGCATATAATTCACCCCTCCACTTT. It yields the protein CASSLGWTAYNSPLHF.

Many counts were recorded for this clonotype. V and J are TRBV7-6 and TRBJ2-3, with 7 bases aligning to TRBD2. Germline-derived CDR1 and CDR2 are SGHVS and FNYEAQ. CDR3 size: 14 residues. J was trimmed by 2 bases and V by 5 bases; bases with no gene match: 4. CDR3 amino acids: CASSKREFTDTQYF. For the CDR3, the DNA is TGTGCCAGCAGCAAGCGGGAATTCACAGATACGCAGTATTTT. Complete variable domain (other parts from reference TRBV7-6 and TRBJ2-3): GAGVSQSPRYKVTKRGQDVALRCDPISGHVSLYWYRQALGQGPEFLTYFNYEAQQDKSGLPNDRFSAERPEGSISTLTIQRTEQRDSAMYRCASSKREFTDTQYFGPGTRLTVL.

This chain connects TRBV5-6 to TRBJ1-1; no reliable D call. V lost 3 bases and J 1 base, leaving 10 bases between the germline ends. Looked up from germline, CDR1 is SGHDT and CDR2 is YYEEEE. CDR3 length: 14 amino acids. The CDR3 is CASSWMWGNTEAFF. CDR3 nucleotide sequence: TGTGCCAGCAGCTGGATGTGGGGGAACACTGAAGCTTTCTTT. The whole variable domain, remainder taken from reference TRBV5-6 and TRBJ1-1, is DAGVTQSPTHLIKTRGQQVTLRCSPKSGHDTVSWYQQALGQGPQFIFQYYEEEERQRGNFPDRFSGHQFPNYSSELNVNALLLGDSALYLCASSWMWGNTEAFFGQGTRLTVV.

This clonotype came up a few times. A much larger clone sits a single nucleotide away, making a read error possible. The chain is built from TRBV9 and TRBJ2-1; no clear D. The CDR3 extends over 14 amino acids. The germline V gene encodes CDR1 SGDLS and CDR2 YYNGEE. The V end lost 1 base, the J end lost 10 bases, and 15 bases lay between the germline ends. The CDR3 protein is CASSVSSHSYEQFF. In DNA, the CDR3 is TGTGCCAGCAGCGTAAGCAGCCACTCCTACGAGCAGTTCTTC. Full variable domain (missing parts from reference TRBV9 and TRBJ2-1): DSGVTQTPKHLITATGQRVTLRCSPRSGDLSVYWYQQSLDQGLQFLIQYYNGEERAKGNILERFSAQQFPDLHSELNLSSLELGDSALYFCASSVSSHSYEQFFGPGTRLTVL.

This rearrangement joins TRBV9 to TRBJ2-5, with a possible D match to TRBD2 (6 bases). Germline V gene sequence: CDR1 SGDLS, CDR2 YYNGEE. Trimming took off 3 bases at V and 5 bases at J, with 14 bases between the two ends. The CDR3 is made up of 14 amino acids. The CDR3 loop is CASSAEGRVETQYF. CDR3 sequence (DNA): TGTGCCAGCAGCGCGGAGGGACGCGTGGAGACCCAGTACTTC.

This clonotype appeared many times. The chain uses TRBV6-5 and TRBJ1-1; 7 bases line up with TRBD1. V trimming: 5 bases; J trimming: 0 bases; junction bases outside the gene matches: 9. The CDR3 is made up of 16 amino acids. CDR1 is MNHEY, CDR2 SVGAGI, per germline. CDR3 in amino acids: CASSPTVTGMNTEAFF. CDR3 sequence (DNA): TGTGCCAGCAGTCCCACGGTGACAGGGATGAACACTGAAGCTTTCTTT.

The V call is TRBV3-2, the J call TRBJ2-3; the table's D call of TRBD1 was not tested on the DNA. TRBV3-2 is a recognized pseudogene. The CDR3 loop spans 13 amino acids. Written as DNA, the CDR3 is TGTGCCAGCAGCCACCGGGACAGGGATACGCAGTATTTT. It codes for CASSHRDRDTQYF.

V usage is TRBV6-1 and J usage is TRBJ1-1, with no clear D. The CDR3 has 14 residues. CDR1 and CDR2 (germline): MNHNS, SASEGT. V shed 1 base and J shed 3 bases, with 9 bases lying between them. Here the CDR3 reads CASSEDRGDTEAFF. DNA of the CDR3: TGTGCCAGCAGTGAAGACAGAGGCGACACTGAAGCTTTCTTT.

The CDR3 nucleotides read TGTGCCATCAGTTGGACTAGCGGGCAAGAGACCCAGTACTTC. Residues: CAISWTSGQETQYF. The chain recombines TRBV10-3 with TRBJ2-5; TRBD2 agrees at 11 bases. The V gene's germline CDR1 is ENHRY and CDR2 SYGVKD. J lost 2 bases, V lost 5 bases, and 1 base had no gene match. The CDR3 is 14 amino acids.

This clonotype was seen more than once but under ten times. The chain links TRBV5-1 to TRBJ2-5, with 14 bases lining up with TRBD2. The CDR3 contains 18 residues. V trimming: 3 bases; J trimming: 2 bases; junction bases outside the gene matches: 9. Germline V gene data show CDR1 as SGHRS and CDR2 as YFSETQ. CDR3 sequence: CASSYPGLAGASQETQYF. Here the CDR3 DNA reads TGCGCCAGCAGCTATCCGGGACTAGCGGGAGCCTCTCAAGAGACCCAGTACTTC.

The chain links TRBV5-1 to TRBJ1-5; D is undetermined. The CDR3 is 14 amino acids. Per the germline V gene, CDR1 is SGHRS and CDR2 is YFSETQ. The V end was cut by 0 bases, the J end by 6 bases, with 10 bases between. This CDR3 reads CASSLGGGFQPQHF. DNA of the CDR3: TGCGCCAGCAGCTTGGGAGGAGGGTTTCAGCCCCAGCATTTT.

This chain uses TRBV7-8 with TRBJ2-1; D tentatively fits TRBD1 or TRBD2 (5 bases each). The germline V gene encodes CDR1 SGHVS and CDR2 FQNEAQ. V gave up 1 base and J gave up 6 bases, with 7 bases separating them. The CDR3 contains 13 residues. CDR3 sequence reads: CASSLERGNEQFF. For the CDR3, the DNA is TGTGCCAGCAGCTTAGAGAGGGGCAATGAGCAGTTCTTC.

The chain couples TRBV29-1 to TRBJ1-2, with 10 positions matching TRBD1. Germline V gene sequence: CDR1 SQVTM, CDR2 ANQGSEA. There are 15 residues in the CDR3. V lost 1 base, J lost 1 base, and 3 bases stayed unmatched. Here the CDR3 DNA reads TGCAGCGTTGAAGCGGGGACAGGGGATAACTATGGCTACACCTTC. This gives the protein CSVEAGTGDNYGYTF.

The genes are TRBV2 and TRBJ1-3; D possibly corresponds to TRBD1 (6 bases). The CDR3 totals 17 residues. Germline CDR1 and CDR2: SNHLY and FYNNEI. V was pared by 4 bases and J by 0 bases, with 16 bases between. CDR3 sequence reads: CASSGSDSLLSGNTIYF. In nucleotides, the CDR3 is TGTGCCAGCAGTGGGTCGGACAGCCTTCTCTCTGGAAACACCATATATTTT.

A few counts support this clonotype. This chain connects TRBV30 to TRBJ2-7, with 11 bases matching TRBD1. Germline loops: CDR1 GTSNPN, CDR2 SVGIG (reference sequence). The CDR3 consists of 14 residues. V lost 3 bases and J lost 5; bases outside the gene matches: 6. This CDR3 is CAWRSGQGVDEQYF. Here the CDR3 DNA reads TGTGCCTGGAGATCGGGACAGGGGGTCGACGAGCAGTACTTC.

This sequence joins TRBV7-9 and TRBJ2-7; TRBD1 or TRBD2 may be the D gene (6 bases each). V was cut by 0 bases and J by 5 bases, with 11 bases left in between. The CDR3 has 14 amino acids. CDR1 is SEHNR and CDR2 is FQNEAQ in the germline V gene (reference sequence). The CDR3 DNA follows: TGTGCCAGCAGCTTAGCCCGACGGGGGCACGAGCAGTACTTC. Its protein product is CASSLARRGHEQYF.

The chain carries TRBV19 and TRBJ2-3; 11 nucleotides match TRBD2. CDR1 is LNHDA, CDR2 SQIVND, per germline (reference sequence). This CDR3 spans 18 amino acids. Trimming took 4 bases from V and 0 from J; bases not matched to a gene: 9. The CDR3 sequence is CASSTLIAGGPSTDTQYF. Written as DNA, the CDR3 is TGTGCCAGTAGTACGCTGATAGCGGGGGGGCCTAGCACAGATACGCAGTATTTT.

This clonotype was detected many times. The chain employs TRBV7-8 and TRBJ2-5, with 9 bases fitting TRBD2. CDR1 is SGHVS and CDR2 is FQNEAQ in the germline V gene. The CDR3 is 17 amino acids. The V gene end was trimmed by 1 base and the J gene end by 4 bases; junction bases not matched to a gene: 10. This chain's CDR3 is CASSLVIGGGARETQYF. The CDR3, as DNA: TGTGCCAGCAGCTTAGTTATCGGCGGGGGGGCGAGAGAGACCCAGTACTTC.

This clonotype occurred once. This sequence joins TRBV7-3 and TRBJ1-1; the D gene is possibly TRBD1 (6 bases). This CDR3 has 14 residues. The germline V and J ends were trimmed by 4 bases and 9 bases, with 18 bases remaining between them. The germline V gene encodes CDR1 SGHTA and CDR2 FQGTGA. CDR3 DNA: TGTGCCAGCAGCTCTTCCTCTTCCGGGACAAAAGCTTTCTTT. Translating gives CASSSSSSGTKAFF. Filled out from reference TRBV7-3 and TRBJ1-1, the complete variable domain reads GAGVSQTPSNKVTEKGKYVELRCDPISGHTALYWYRQSLGQGPEFLIYFQGTGAADDSGLPNDRFFAVRPEGSVSTLKIQRTERGDSAVYLCASSSSSSGTKAFFGQGTRLTVV.

The chain recombines TRBV5-1 with TRBJ2-7; D remains ambiguous. The CDR3 is 19 residues long. Germline CDR1 and CDR2: SGHRS and YFSETQ. Trimming removed 4 bases at V and 1 base at J, with 27 bases between. As DNA, the CDR3 is TGCGCCAGCAGCCCTGGCAGAACGACTTTACCCGACCGGTCCTACGAGCAGTACTTC. Amino acids: CASSPGRTTLPDRSYEQYF.

This clonotype was seen a single time. The V and J genes are TRBV5-1 and TRBJ2-1; D remains ambiguous. V gave up 0 bases and J gave up 7 bases, with 14 bases separating them. Germline V gene sequence: CDR1 SGHRS, CDR2 YFSETQ. This CDR3 is 15 amino acids long. The CDR3, as DNA: TGCGCCAGCAGCTTGGGTATCGTGCCATATAATGAGCAGTTCTTC. It specifies CASSLGIVPYNEQFF.

The rearrangement joins TRBV29-1 to TRBJ2-7; D possibly corresponds to TRBD1 (5 bases). The CDR3 runs 13 residues. Germline V gene sequence: CDR1 SQVTM, CDR2 ANQGSEA. Trimming removed 5 bases from V and 1 base from J, with 12 bases in between. The CDR3 DNA is TGCAGCGTTCACGACAGTTTATCCTACGAGCAGTACTTC. As protein: CSVHDSLSYEQYF.

This clonotype was picked up a small number of times. A read error is possible here, since a much larger clone lies one base away. The chain combines TRBV11-2 with TRBJ2-3; TRBD2 agrees at 8 bases. Germline V gene sequence: CDR1 SGHAT, CDR2 FQNNGV. The CDR3 loop spans 16 amino acids. CDR3 nucleotide sequence: TGTGCCAGCAGCCCAACTAGCGGAGAAATGCGGGATACGCGGTATTTT. It encodes CASSPTSGEMRDTRYF.